These T cell receptor beta chains were read from a single sample in a study of regulatory T cells in long-lasting Graves disease. A single record per CDR3 protein comes from TCRdb applying MiXCR to the multiplex PCR reads. The table records about 450,000 distinct CDR3 sequences, about a sixth of them present only once. This same sample was also taken into another study, of T cells in Graves' hyperthyroidism and ophthalmopathy.

The sequenced sample was peripheral blood mononuclear cells (PBMCs), obtained at new diagnosis, from a patient treated with antithyroid drugs. The receptors here all came from a woman in her thirties with Graves disease. The CDR3 runs from the conserved cysteine through the conserved F or W. A D gene is named only where the DNA matches it firmly. Expanded clones are given a class, and other clones once, few, many or no size at all.

CASSLGLAGVLTQYF	TGTGCCAGCAGTTTGGGACTAGCGGGAGTTTTGACCCAGTACTTC	TRBJ2-5	TRBD2	many	TRBV28
CASRGPRNTEAFF	TGTGCCAGCAGGGGCCCGAGAAACACTGAAGCTTTCTTT	TRBJ1-1	-	many	TRBV28
CATSAPGAFANTGELFF	TGTGCCACCAGTGCCCCGGGAGCTTTCGCGAACACCGGGGAGCTGTTTTTT	TRBJ2-2	-	-	TRBV24-1
CASSYELGQGDQPQHF	TGTGCCAGCAGTTACGAGTTGGGGCAGGGTGATCAGCCCCAGCATTTT	TRBJ1-5	-	few	TRBV6-2/TRBV6-3
CASSLLTSGSFYNEQFF	TGCGCCAGCAGCTTGCTGACTAGCGGGAGTTTTTACAATGAGCAGTTCTTC	TRBJ2-1	TRBD2	many	TRBV5-1
CASSFGNLPQETQYF	TGTGCCAGCAGCTTCGGCAACCTCCCTCAAGAGACCCAGTACTTC	TRBJ2-5	-	many	TRBV5-4
CSVVTGGENYGYTF	TGCAGCGTTGTTACAGGGGGCGAGAACTATGGCTACACCTTC	TRBJ1-2	TRBD1	few	TRBV29-1
CASSPGTAVSGELFF	TGTGCCAGCAGCCCGGGGACAGCGGTCTCCGGGGAGCTGTTTTTT	TRBJ2-2	TRBD1	few	TRBV11-3
CASSLFRNTEAFF	TGTGCCAGCAGTTTATTCAGGAACACTGAAGCTTTCTTT	TRBJ1-1	-	-	TRBV28
CASSPRDTYQPQHF	TGTGCCAGCAGCCCCCGGGACACCTATCAGCCCCAGCATTTT	TRBJ1-5	-	many	TRBV7-9
CAISESGGRLSYEQYF	TGTGCCATCAGTGAGTCGGGTGGGAGGCTCTCCTACGAGCAGTACTTC	TRBJ2-7	-	many	TRBV10-3
CASSLAGVGSRVNEQFF	TGTGCCAGCAGCTTAGCAGGAGTCGGGAGTAGGGTCAATGAGCAGTTCTTC	TRBJ2-1	-	many	TRBV7-2
CSASRQAPYEQYF	TGCAGTGCTAGTCGACAGGCCCCCTACGAGCAGTACTTC	TRBJ2-7	-	few	TRBV20-1
CSARAGTGRYEQYF	TGCAGTGCTAGAGCTGGGACCGGGAGATACGAGCAGTACTTC	TRBJ2-7	-	many	TRBV20-1
CASSGRLAGNTGELFF	TGTGCCAGCAGCGGGCGACTAGCGGGTAACACCGGGGAGCTGTTTTTT	TRBJ2-2	TRBD2	many	TRBV11-2
CASSYRGSPLHF	TGTGCCAGCAGCTACAGGGGCTCACCCCTCCACTTT	TRBJ1-6	TRBD1	many	TRBV28
CASSFPRLAEDTQYF	TGTGCCAGCAGTTTCCCTAGACTAGCGGAAGATACGCAGTATTTT	TRBJ2-3	TRBD2	many	TRBV12-3/TRBV12-4
CAISESIAGTEDF	TGTGCCATCAGTGAGTCGATTGCAGGGACAGAAGATTTC	TRBJ2-7	TRBD1	-	TRBV10-3
CASTPRDGEQYF	TGTGCCAGCACCCCAAGGGACGGCGAGCAGTACTTC	TRBJ2-7	-	-	TRBV28
CASSFFGGGGEAFF	TGTGCCAGCAGCTTTTTTGGGGGAGGAGGTGAAGCTTTCTTT	TRBJ1-1	-	many	TRBV11-2
CASSLTLAGVRDQYF	TGTGCCAGCAGCCTCACACTAGCGGGAGTCCGAGACCAGTACTTC	TRBJ2-5	TRBD2	many	TRBV28
CASSLAYGQGQETQYF	TGTGCCAGCAGCTTAGCGTACGGGCAGGGCCAAGAGACCCAGTACTTC	TRBJ2-5	-	-	TRBV7-9
CASSPAFNYGYTF	TGTGCCAGCAGCCCTGCTTTTAACTATGGCTACACCTTC	TRBJ1-2	-	many	TRBV3-1
CASSPNSRAFF	TGTGCCAGCAGCCCCAACTCACGGGCTTTCTTT	TRBJ1-1	-	many	TRBV12-3/TRBV12-4
CSATRGGVGNSPLHF	TGCAGTGCTACACGAGGGGGAGTGGGCAATTCACCCCTCCACTTT	TRBJ1-6	-	few	TRBV20-1
CGLGGLSGNTIYF	TGCGGGCTAGGGGGACTAAGTGGAAACACCATATATTTT	TRBJ1-3	-	few	TRBV20-1
CASGILGGPAKNIQYF	TGTGCCAGCGGCATCCTAGGGGGCCCAGCCAAAAACATTCAGTACTTC	TRBJ2-4	TRBD1	-	TRBV7-9
CSVGSRGGYEQYF	TGCAGCGTGGGTTCGCGGGGCGGCTACGAGCAGTACTTC	TRBJ2-7	-	many	TRBV29-1
CASQTGTGYEQYF	TGTGCCAGCCAAACCGGGACGGGCTACGAGCAGTACTTC	TRBJ2-7	-	many	TRBV18
CATSRASGRGTSTDTQYF	TGTGCCACCAGCAGAGCTAGCGGGAGAGGGACTAGCACAGATACGCAGTATTTT	TRBJ2-3	TRBD2	-	TRBV15
CASSLLAQDKSYEQYF	TGTGCCAGCAGCTTACTGGCACAAGACAAGTCCTACGAGCAGTACTTC	TRBJ2-7	-	many	TRBV7-2
CAISTSGSTYEQYF	TGTGCCATCAGTACTAGCGGGTCTACCTACGAGCAGTACTTC	TRBJ2-7	TRBD2	-	TRBV10-3
CSARDQGGQGRKLFF	TGCAGTGCTAGAGATCAGGGGGGGCAGGGTCGGAAACTGTTTTTT	TRBJ1-4	TRBD1	-	TRBV20-1
CSVSQGGNQPQHF	TGCAGCGTTTCCCAGGGAGGCAATCAGCCCCAGCATTTT	TRBJ1-5	-	many	TRBV29-1
CASSRIGTGANTGELFF	TGTGCCAGCAGCCGGATAGGGACAGGGGCCAACACCGGGGAGCTGTTTTTT	TRBJ2-2	TRBD1	-	TRBV11-2
CASTVGGLKNPEAFF	TGTGCCAGTACCGTGGGAGGTTTAAAGAACCCTGAAGCTTTCTTT	TRBJ1-1	-	few	TRBV5-8
CASSSGLDSYNEQFF	TGCGCCAGCAGCTCGGGACTTGATTCCTACAATGAGCAGTTCTTC	TRBJ2-1	-	many	TRBV5-1
CASSLEKWTDTQYF	TGTGCCAGCAGCTTGGAGAAGTGGACAGATACGCAGTATTTT	TRBJ2-3	-	-	TRBV5-4
CASGDLAGVYPNIQYF	TGTGCCAGTGGGGATCTAGCGGGAGTTTATCCGAACATTCAGTACTTC	TRBJ2-4	TRBD2	few	TRBV19
CASQPLARDYNEQFF	TGTGCCAGCCAACCGCTAGCGCGAGACTACAATGAGCAGTTCTTC	TRBJ2-1	-	many	TRBV28
CASSSRTGGGGELFF	TGTGCCAGCAGCTCCCGGACAGGGGGCGGCGGGGAGCTGTTTTTT	TRBJ2-2	TRBD1	few	TRBV6-1
CSAVSGSLDEQFF	TGCAGTGCAGTAAGCGGGAGCCTCGATGAGCAGTTCTTC	TRBJ2-1	TRBD2	many	TRBV20-1
CASTIAGAAYEQYF	TGCGCCAGCACGATAGCGGGAGCAGCCTACGAGCAGTACTTC	TRBJ2-7	TRBD2	-	TRBV5-1
CASSLGATSRTLPDTQYF	TGTGCCAGCAGCTTAGGTGCAACTAGCCGGACCCTCCCAGATACGCAGTATTTT	TRBJ2-3	-	many	TRBV7-8
CASSPNGGYEQYF	TGTGCCAGCAGTCCAAACGGGGGGTACGAGCAGTACTTC	TRBJ2-7	TRBD2	-	TRBV6-2/TRBV6-3
CASSWGKGRGTDTQYF	TGTGCCAGTAGTTGGGGGAAGGGGAGAGGCACAGATACGCAGTATTTT	TRBJ2-3	-	many	TRBV19
CASSYRQGAPSEQFF	TGTGCCAGCAGCTACAGACAGGGGGCGCCCAGTGAGCAGTTCTTC	TRBJ2-1	TRBD1	-	TRBV7-2
CASSYDSRTDTDTQYF	TGTGCCAGCAGCTACGATAGCAGAACCGACACAGATACGCAGTATTTT	TRBJ2-3	-	many	TRBV7-6
CSARFPRQFF	TGCAGTGCTAGATTCCCGCGGCAGTTCTTC	TRBJ2-1	-	many	TRBV20-1
CASRGGGTEVSPGSCFF	-	TRBJ2-2	-	-	TRBV27
CASSYAGTNTGELFF	TGTGCCAGCAGTTACGCGGGGACGAACACCGGGGAGCTGTTTTTT	TRBJ2-2	-	many	TRBV6-2/TRBV6-3
CASSEQRRQETQYF	TGTGCCAGCAGTGAACAGCGAAGGCAAGAGACCCAGTACTTC	TRBJ2-5	-	many	TRBV12-3/TRBV12-4
CASSQFLQPFSGRFGGRAYNEQFF	TGTGCCAGCAGCCAATTTCTACAGCCCTTTAGCGGGAGGTTCGGGGGAAGGGCCTACAATGAGCAGTTCTTC	TRBJ2-1	TRBD2	-	TRBV3-1
CASSESRAGELFF	TGCGCCAGCAGTGAGTCGAGGGCCGGGGAGCTGTTTTTT	TRBJ2-2	-	-	TRBV10-1